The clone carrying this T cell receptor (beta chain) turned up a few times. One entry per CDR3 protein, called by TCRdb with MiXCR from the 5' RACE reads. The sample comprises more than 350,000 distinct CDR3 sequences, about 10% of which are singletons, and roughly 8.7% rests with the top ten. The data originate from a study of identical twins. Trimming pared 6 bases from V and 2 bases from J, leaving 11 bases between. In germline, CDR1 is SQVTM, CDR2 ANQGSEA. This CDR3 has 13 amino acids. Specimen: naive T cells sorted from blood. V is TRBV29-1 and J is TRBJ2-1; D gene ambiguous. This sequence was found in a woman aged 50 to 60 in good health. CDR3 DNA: TGCAGCGTGAGGACGTCCACCTACAATGAGCAGTTCTTC. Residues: CSVRTSTYNEQFF.